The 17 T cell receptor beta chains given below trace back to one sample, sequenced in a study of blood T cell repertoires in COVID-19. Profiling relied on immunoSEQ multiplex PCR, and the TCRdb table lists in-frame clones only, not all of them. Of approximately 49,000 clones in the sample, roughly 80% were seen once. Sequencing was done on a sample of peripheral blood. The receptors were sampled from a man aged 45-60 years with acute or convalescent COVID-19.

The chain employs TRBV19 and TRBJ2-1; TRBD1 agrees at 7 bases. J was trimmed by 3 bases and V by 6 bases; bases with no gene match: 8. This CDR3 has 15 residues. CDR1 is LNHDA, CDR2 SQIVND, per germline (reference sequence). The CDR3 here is CASRPERGLYNEQFF. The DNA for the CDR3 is TGTGCCAGTAGACCGGAAAGGGGGCTCTACAATGAGCAGTTCTTC.

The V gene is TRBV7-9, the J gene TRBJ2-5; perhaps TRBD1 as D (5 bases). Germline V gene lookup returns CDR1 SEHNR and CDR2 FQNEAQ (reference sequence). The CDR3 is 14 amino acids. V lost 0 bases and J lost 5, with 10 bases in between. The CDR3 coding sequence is TGTGCCAGCAGCTTAGCGACAGCCCGGGAGACCCAGTACTTC. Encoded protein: CASSLATARETQYF. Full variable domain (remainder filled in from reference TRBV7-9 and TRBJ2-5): DTGVSQNPRHKITKRGQNVTFRCDPISEHNRLYWYRQTLGQGPEFLTYFQNEAQLEKSRLLSDRFSAERPKGSFSTLEIQRTEQGDSAMYLCASSLATARETQYFGPGTRLLVL.

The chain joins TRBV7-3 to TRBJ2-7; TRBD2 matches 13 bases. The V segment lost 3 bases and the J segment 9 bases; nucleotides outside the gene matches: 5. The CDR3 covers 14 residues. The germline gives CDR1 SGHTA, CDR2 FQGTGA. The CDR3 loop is CASSFGTSGAAQYF. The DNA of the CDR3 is TGTGCCAGCAGCTTTGGGACTAGCGGGGCGGCGCAGTACTTC.

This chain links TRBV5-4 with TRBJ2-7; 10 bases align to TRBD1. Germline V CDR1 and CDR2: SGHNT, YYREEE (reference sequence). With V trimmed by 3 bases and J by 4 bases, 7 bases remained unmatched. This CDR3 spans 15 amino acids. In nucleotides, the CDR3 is TGTGCCAGCAGCTCCTATGACAGGGGGCTTTACGAGCAGTACTTC. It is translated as CASSSYDRGLYEQYF.

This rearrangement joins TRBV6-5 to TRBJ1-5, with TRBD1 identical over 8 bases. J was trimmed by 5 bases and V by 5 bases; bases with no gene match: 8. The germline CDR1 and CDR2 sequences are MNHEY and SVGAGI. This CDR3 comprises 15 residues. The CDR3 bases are TGTGCCAGCAGTAGGGCAGGGGGCAGGGATCAGCCCCAGCATTTT. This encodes CASSRAGGRDQPQHF.

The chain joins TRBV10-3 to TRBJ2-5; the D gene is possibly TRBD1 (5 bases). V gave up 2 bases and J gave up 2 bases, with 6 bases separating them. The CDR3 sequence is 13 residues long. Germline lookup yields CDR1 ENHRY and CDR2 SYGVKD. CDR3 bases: TGTGCCATCAGTGAGAGGGGACAAGAGACCCAGTACTTC. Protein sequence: CAISERGQETQYF.

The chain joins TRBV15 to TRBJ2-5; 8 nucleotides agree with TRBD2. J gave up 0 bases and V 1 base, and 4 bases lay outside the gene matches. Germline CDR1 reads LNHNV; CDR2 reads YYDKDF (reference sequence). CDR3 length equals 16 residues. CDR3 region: CATSRGGGRNQETQYF. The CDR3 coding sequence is TGTGCCACCAGCAGAGGCGGGGGGCGAAACCAAGAGACCCAGTACTTC.

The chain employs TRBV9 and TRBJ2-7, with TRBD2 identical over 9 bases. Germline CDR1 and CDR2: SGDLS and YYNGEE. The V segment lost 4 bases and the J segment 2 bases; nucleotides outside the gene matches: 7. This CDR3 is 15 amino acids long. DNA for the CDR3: TGTGCCAGCAGCACTCTAGCGGGACCGGCCTACGAGCAGTACTTC. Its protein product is CASSTLAGPAYEQYF. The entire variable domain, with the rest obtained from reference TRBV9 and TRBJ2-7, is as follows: DSGVTQTPKHLITATGQRVTLRCSPRSGDLSVYWYQQSLDQGLQFLIQYYNGEERAKGNILERFSAQQFPDLHSELNLSSLELGDSALYFCASSTLAGPAYEQYFGPGTRLTVT.

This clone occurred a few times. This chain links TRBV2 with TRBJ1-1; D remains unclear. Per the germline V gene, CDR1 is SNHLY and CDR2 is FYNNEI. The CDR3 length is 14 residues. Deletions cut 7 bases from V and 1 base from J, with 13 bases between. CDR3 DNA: TGTGCCAGCAAAGCCGAGGGATGGAACACTGAAGCTTTCTTT. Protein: CASKAEGWNTEAFF.

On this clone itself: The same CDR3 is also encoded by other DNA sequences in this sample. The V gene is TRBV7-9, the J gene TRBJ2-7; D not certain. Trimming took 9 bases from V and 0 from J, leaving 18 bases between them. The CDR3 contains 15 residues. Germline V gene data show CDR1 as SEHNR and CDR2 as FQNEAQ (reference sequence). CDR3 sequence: CASSLDHLSSYEQYF. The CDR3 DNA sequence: TGTGCCAGTAGTTTAGACCATCTAAGCTCCTACGAGCAGTACTTC.

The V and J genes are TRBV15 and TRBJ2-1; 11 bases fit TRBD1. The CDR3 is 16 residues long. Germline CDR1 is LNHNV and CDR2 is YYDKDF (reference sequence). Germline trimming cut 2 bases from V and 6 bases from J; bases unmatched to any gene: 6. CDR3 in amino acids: CATSRFRDRGSNEQFF. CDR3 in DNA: TGTGCCACCAGCAGATTCCGGGACAGGGGGTCCAATGAGCAGTTCTTC.

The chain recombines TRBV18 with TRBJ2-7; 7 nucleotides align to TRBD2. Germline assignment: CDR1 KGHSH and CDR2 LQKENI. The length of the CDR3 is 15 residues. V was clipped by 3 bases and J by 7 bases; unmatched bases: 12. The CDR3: CASSPPGRGRTEQYF. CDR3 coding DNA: TGTGCCAGCTCACCGCCGGGACGCGGGAGAACGGAGCAGTACTTC.

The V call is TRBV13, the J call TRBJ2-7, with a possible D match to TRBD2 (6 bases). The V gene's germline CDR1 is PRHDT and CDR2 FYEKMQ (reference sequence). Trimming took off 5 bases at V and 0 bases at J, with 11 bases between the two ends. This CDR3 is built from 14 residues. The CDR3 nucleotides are TGTGCCAGCAGCGAAGCGGGTGGCTCCTACGAGCAGTACTTC. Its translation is CASSEAGGSYEQYF.

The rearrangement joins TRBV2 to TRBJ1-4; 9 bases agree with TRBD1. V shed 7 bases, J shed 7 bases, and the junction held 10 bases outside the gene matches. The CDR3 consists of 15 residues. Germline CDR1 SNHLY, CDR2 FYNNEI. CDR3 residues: CASIRETGGTEKLFF. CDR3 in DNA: TGTGCCAGCATTCGGGAAACAGGGGGCACTGAAAAACTGTTTTTT.

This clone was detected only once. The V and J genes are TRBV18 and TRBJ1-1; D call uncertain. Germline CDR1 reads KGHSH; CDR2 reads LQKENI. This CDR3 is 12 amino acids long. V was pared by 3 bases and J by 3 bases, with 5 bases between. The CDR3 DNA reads TGTGCCAGCTCACCGGGAGACACTGAAGCTTTCTTT. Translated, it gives CASSPGDTEAFF.

The CDR3 sequence: CASSPTSGGITDTQYF. DNA for the CDR3: TGTGCCAGCAGCCCTACTAGCGGGGGGATCACAGATACGCAGTATTTT. The chain has TRBV3-1 (or the pseudogene TRBV3-2) and TRBJ2-3, with 12 bases matching TRBD2. The germline gives CDR1 LGHDT, CDR2 YNNKEL (reference sequence). The CDR3 has 16 residues. After removal of 4 bases from V and 2 bases from J, the junction contained 4 bases not matched to a gene.

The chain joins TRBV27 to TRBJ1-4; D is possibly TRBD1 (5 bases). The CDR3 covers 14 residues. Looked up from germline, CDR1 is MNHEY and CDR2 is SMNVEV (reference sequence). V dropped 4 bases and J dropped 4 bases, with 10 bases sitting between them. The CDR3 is CASSYGGDNEKLFF. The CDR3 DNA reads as TGTGCCAGCAGTTACGGGGGAGATAATGAAAAACTGTTTTTT.